This TCR beta chain was sequenced for a study of T-cell memory formation after mild COVID-19. Study information: The TCR clusters were mostly specific to one donor. Findings of the study overall: The SARS-CoV-2 specificity of second-wave clones reaching peak at day 37 remained unverified. The finding that pre-infection memory included some responding clones suggested that cross-reactive memory joined.

Concerning this clonotype: Antigen specificity is unknown.

TCR alpha and TCR beta cDNA libraries carrying sample barcodes and UMIs came from 5'RACE with constant-segment primers. TCRdb reanalysed the 5' RACE reads using MiXCR and keeps one entry per CDR3 protein. This sample carries 150,000 to 200,000 distinct CDR3 sequences, roughly 12% of them seen once, and the ten largest clones take less than 4%. V was cut by 3 bases and J by 4 bases, with 14 bases left in between. The CDR3 has 15 residues. The germline CDR1 and CDR2 sequences are SGHRS and YFSETQ. This chain connects TRBV5-1 to TRBJ2-1; either TRBD1 or TRBD2 may supply D (5 bases each). Sequenced material: PBMCs or a T cell subset sorted from them (not recorded which). The TCR sequence derives from a man between 18 and 29 years old who had mild COVID-19 (a few samples of this study predate the infection). Cell type and time point are not known. For the CDR3, the DNA is TGCGCCAGCAGCTCCTCGGGACGGACATACAATGAGCAGTTCTTC. Translation gives CASSSSGRTYNEQFF.